These T cell receptor beta chains were read from a single sample in a study of CD8+CD57+ T cells in acquired aplastic anemia. TCRdb recomputed calls from the reads with MiXCR, one row per CDR3 protein. The sample has around 190,000 distinct CDR3 sequences, about 53% seen once. The sequenced sample was sorted CD4+, CD8+, or CD8+CD57+ T cells (not recorded which) from PBMCs. These receptors all come from a human donor in good health, serving as a control. Both conserved end residues are part of each CDR3. D genes are given only for firm matches. A clone size is listed for some rows: how often the clone was seen (once, few, many), or a class if it is expanded.

abundance: many
j_gene: TRBJ2-3
v_gene: TRBV24-1
d_gene: .
CDR3nt: TGTGCCACCAACACAGGGATCACAGATACGCAGTATTTT
CDR3aa: CATNTGITDTQYF

abundance: .
j_gene: TRBJ1-4
v_gene: TRBV10-3
d_gene: .
CDR3nt: TGTGCCACCCGAGTACGGGAAGGTACTAATGAAAAACTGTTTTTT
CDR3aa: CATRVREGTNEKLFF

abundance: many
j_gene: TRBJ2-7
v_gene: TRBV18
d_gene: .
CDR3nt: TGTGCCAGCTCACCACCGGGATGGGACTACGAGCAGTACTTC
CDR3aa: CASSPPGWDYEQYF

abundance: few
j_gene: TRBJ1-2
v_gene: TRBV10-3
d_gene: .
CDR3nt: TGTGCCATCAGTGATACTCTCGGCTACACCTTC
CDR3aa: CAISDTLGYTF

abundance: many
j_gene: TRBJ2-5
v_gene: TRBV5-1
d_gene: TRBD2
CDR3nt: TGCGCCAGCAGCTTAACTAGCGGGGACCAAGAGACCCAGTACTTC
CDR3aa: CASSLTSGDQETQYF

abundance: many
j_gene: TRBJ2-5
v_gene: TRBV20-1
d_gene: .
CDR3nt: TGCAGTGCCCAAACAGGGCGGAGAACGCAAGAGACCCAGTACTTC
CDR3aa: CSAQTGRRTQETQYF

abundance: .
j_gene: TRBJ2-5
v_gene: TRBV10-2
d_gene: TRBD2
CDR3nt: TGCGCCAGCGGACTAGCTAATAAGGAGACCCAGTACTTC
CDR3aa: CASGLANKETQYF

abundance: .
j_gene: TRBJ1-2
v_gene: TRBV15
d_gene: .
CDR3nt: TGTGCCATCAGCAGAGACGGCAAGCTCTATGGCTACACCTTC
CDR3aa: CAISRDGKLYGYTF

abundance: .
j_gene: TRBJ1-6
v_gene: TRBV2
d_gene: TRBD1
CDR3nt: TGTGCCAGCAGTTTAAGACAGGGCATACCACCCCTCCACTTT
CDR3aa: CASSLRQGIPPLHF

abundance: .
j_gene: TRBJ1-1
v_gene: TRBV18
d_gene: .
CDR3nt: TGTGCCAGCTCACAACAGGGCCGGGGGAACACTGAAGCTTTCTTT
CDR3aa: CASSQQGRGNTEAFF

abundance: many
j_gene: TRBJ1-6
v_gene: TRBV19
d_gene: .
CDR3nt: TGTGCCAGTAGTATAGCCAGGGATAATTCACCCCTCCACTTT
CDR3aa: CASSIARDNSPLHF

abundance: .
j_gene: TRBJ2-7
v_gene: TRBV24-1
d_gene: .
CDR3nt: TGTGCCACCAATGCCTGGGAAAGCTCCTACGAGCAGTACTTC
CDR3aa: CATNAWESSYEQYF

abundance: .
j_gene: TRBJ1-5
v_gene: TRBV25-1
d_gene: .
CDR3nt: TGTGCCAGCAGCCCAGTTAAGGCGCAGGGCGGTCGGCCCCAGCATTTT
CDR3aa: CASSPVKAQGGRPQHF

abundance: .
j_gene: TRBJ2-3
v_gene: TRBV11-1
d_gene: TRBD2
CDR3nt: TGTGCCAGTAGTCCAGGACTAGCGGGGGGCGCAGATACGCAGTATTTT
CDR3aa: CASSPGLAGGADTQYF

abundance: few
j_gene: TRBJ2-2
v_gene: TRBV19
d_gene: .
CDR3nt: TGTGCCAGTAGGGGGGGCACCGGGGAGCTGTTTTTT
CDR3aa: CASRGGTGELFF